This T cell receptor beta chain was identified during a study of cytomegalovirus exposure and HLA in healthy donors. Study-level background: Genetic ancestry analysis placed about 80% of the 300 to 500 donors that were genotyped in the Caucasian-associated cluster. Broader study findings: It emerged from a later analysis that several of the most significant clusters appeared to be linked to common viral pathogens. A later analysis found that most CMV-associated TCR beta chains appeared HLA-restricted.

With 60 Vbeta and 13 Jbeta primers, the PCR was carried out. Generated by immunoSEQ multiplex PCR, the TCRdb table keeps only in-frame clones and is missing some. The table includes under 150,000 clones, over 70% detected once. The table lists this clone with a few counts. Its target is not known. This CDR3 is 17 amino acids long. Per germline, CDR1 SGHTS and CDR2 YDEGEE. With 0 bases removed from V and 0 bases from J, the gap between germline ends came to 13 bases. At collection, donors were nominally healthy, but unrecorded immune exposures were probable. The rearrangement uses TRBV5-8 and TRBJ1-5, with a weak D call TRBD1 (6 bases). The sequence was obtained from a young man in good health and CMV-seronegative. The sequencing sample was made of PBMCs. The CDR3 nucleotides read TGTGCCAGCAGCTTGGCCGACAGGTCCGATAGCAATCAGCCCCAGCATTTT. The encoded protein is CASSLADRSDSNQPQHF.